The 27 T cell receptor beta chains below were found in one sample sequenced in a study of T cells in localized non-small cell lung cancer (dated by TCRdb to 2020 to 2021). To prepare the library, the immunoSEQ multiplex PCR assay was applied. TCRdb retrieved this table from immuneACCESS and kept in-frame rearrangements only. Not all clones are present; in checked studies, unresolved V genes account for under half, and no reason is known for the remainder. The sample has approximately 25,000 clones on record, roughly 87% of them singletons. The leading ten clones occupy around 0.99% of the sample. Specimen: peripheral blood, collected before any cancer treatment. The receptors shown here come from a woman between 40 and 69 years old with stage I lung adenocarcinoma.

For this clone: At one of its ends the junction is not consistent with the germline gene, which may arise from a read error. The identical CDR3 is also encoded by other nucleotide sequences in the sample. The chain is built from TRBV6-6 and TRBJ1-4; the match to TRBD1 covers 7 bases. Germline lookup yields CDR1 MNHNY and CDR2 SVGAGI (reference sequence). CDR3 length: 15 amino acids. The CDR3 reads CASSYSNEQQGRLFF. For the CDR3, the DNA is TGCGCCAGCAGTTACTCGAATGAACAACAGGGGAGACTGTTTTTT.

This sequence joins TRBV27 and TRBJ2-5, with D tentatively TRBD2 (6 bases). The V end was cut by 6 bases, the J end by 1 base, with 18 bases between. The germline V gene encodes CDR1 MNHEY and CDR2 SMNVEV (reference sequence). The CDR3 is 16 residues long. CDR3 in amino acids: CASRTLPLARQETQYF. In DNA, the CDR3 is TGTGCCAGCAGAACTCTTCCACTAGCCCGCCAAGAGACCCAGTACTTC.

This rearrangement joins TRBV7-2 to TRBJ1-3, with 8 bases matching TRBD1. The CDR3 has 18 residues. In germline, CDR1 is SGHTA, CDR2 FQGNSA. The V segment lost 5 bases and the J segment 4 bases; nucleotides outside the gene matches: 16. The CDR3 DNA reads as TGTGCCAGCAGCCTCCGGACAGGGATCTTCGACGGAGGAAACACCATATATTTT. It yields the protein CASSLRTGIFDGGNTIYF. The full variable domain, completed using reference TRBV7-2 and TRBJ1-3, is GAGVSQSPSNKVTEKGKDVELRCDPISGHTALYWYRQSLGQGLEFLIYFQGNSAPDKSGLPSDRFSAERTGGSVSTLTIQRTQQEDSAVYLCASSLRTGIFDGGNTIYFGEGSWLTVV.

The chain links TRBV10-3 to TRBJ2-2; D is perhaps TRBD2 (5 bases). The CDR3 covers 15 residues. Germline V gene sequence: CDR1 ENHRY, CDR2 SYGVKD. V was clipped by 3 bases and J by 6 bases, with 14 bases between them. In DNA, the CDR3 is TGTGCCATCAGTGACGAGGGTAGAATGGCCGGGGAGCTGTTTTTT. The encoded protein is CAISDEGRMAGELFF.

The chain combines TRBV5-1 with TRBJ2-1; TRBD2 agrees at 14 bases. Trimming took 4 bases from V and 6 from J; bases not matched to a gene: 6. CDR1 and CDR2 (germline): SGHRS, YFSETQ. This CDR3 has 16 residues. In DNA, the CDR3 is TGCGCCAGCAGCGCAAGACTAGCGGGAGGGGTCAATGAGCAGTTCTTC. This gives the protein CASSARLAGGVNEQFF. The full variable domain, rest sourced from reference TRBV5-1 and TRBJ2-1, is KAGVTQTPRYLIKTRGQQVTLSCSPISGHRSVSWYQQTPGQGLQFLFEYFSETQRNKGNFPGRFSGRQFSNSRSEMNVSTLELGDSALYLCASSARLAGGVNEQFFGPGTRLTVL.

V is TRBV6-1 and J is TRBJ2-3; a weak D match, TRBD1 (5 bases). Trimming pared 6 bases from V and 2 bases from J, leaving 15 bases between. The CDR3 loop spans 15 amino acids. CDR1 is MNHNS, CDR2 SASEGT, per germline. The CDR3 DNA sequence: TGTGCCAGCAGCTTCGACAGCCGACTCACAGATACGCAGTATTTT. Its protein product is CASSFDSRLTDTQYF.

This rearrangement joins TRBV5-1 to TRBJ2-5; D is perhaps TRBD1 (5 bases). From germline, CDR1 is SGHRS and CDR2 YFSETQ. V lost 8 bases to trimming and J lost 5 bases, with 22 bases between them. CDR3 length: 15 residues. CDR3: CASQPLTTSGETQYF. CDR3 DNA sequence: TGCGCCAGTCAACCCCTCACAACTTCAGGGGAGACCCAGTACTTC.

The genes are TRBV18 and TRBJ1-4, with D maybe TRBD1 (6 bases). Germline CDR1 reads KGHSH; CDR2 reads LQKENI. V lost 5 bases and J lost 7, with 17 bases in between. The CDR3 consists of 15 residues. In nucleotides, the CDR3 is TGTGCCAGCTCAGACAGGATTGTAGGAGGTGAAAAACTGTTTTTT. Protein: CASSDRIVGGEKLFF.

This clone was seen only once. V and J are TRBV15 and TRBJ1-4, with D maybe TRBD1 (5 bases). Trimming cost V 5 bases and J 8 bases, with 9 bases left between them. This CDR3 has 12 residues. The germline gives CDR1 LNHNV, CDR2 YYDKDF (reference sequence). This CDR3 is CATSPRGEKLFF. The CDR3 region has the DNA TGTGCCACCAGCCCCCGGGGGGAAAAACTGTTTTTT.

J is TRBJ2-3 and V is TRBV7-6; D remains unclear. CDR3 length: 13 residues. V was cut by 5 bases and J by 6 bases, with 12 bases left in between. Germline CDR1 reads SGHVS; CDR2 reads FNYEAQ. Written as DNA, the CDR3 is TGTGCCAGCAGCCCCCCCCTGGAGGATACGCAGTATTTT. Amino acids: CASSPPLEDTQYF.

The gene calls are TRBV11-1 and TRBJ2-1, with 9 bases that match TRBD1. Germline CDR1 SGHAT, CDR2 FQDESV (reference sequence). There are 14 residues in the CDR3. J lost 8 bases, V lost 5 bases, and 7 bases had no gene match. The CDR3 nucleotides read TGTGCCAGCAGCAGTTCGGGACAGGGCGATGAGCAGTTCTTC. Encoded protein: CASSSSGQGDEQFF.

In nucleotides, the CDR3 is TGTGCCAGCTCACAACCGGGACAGGGGACCTACGAGCAGTACTTC. Translated: CASSQPGQGTYEQYF. The gene calls are TRBV18 and TRBJ2-7, with TRBD1 matching 10 bases. The CDR3 spans 15 residues. CDR1 KGHSH and CDR2 LQKENI come from the germline V gene. J gave up 2 bases and V 4 bases, and 5 bases lay outside the gene matches.

The genes are TRBV19 and TRBJ1-6; 7 bases line up with TRBD1. CDR1 and CDR2 from the germline V gene are LNHDA and SQIVND (reference sequence). The CDR3 spans 16 residues. V trimming: 0 bases; J trimming: 5 bases; junction bases outside the gene matches: 4. The CDR3 region has the DNA TGTGCCAGTAGTATAGACAACAGGGGACATAATTCACCCCTCCACTTT. The encoded protein is CASSIDNRGHNSPLHF.

The chain links TRBV5-4 to TRBJ1-1; D gene ambiguous. The V end was cut by 0 bases, the J end by 0 bases, with 9 bases between. The CDR3 runs to 15 residues. Germline V gene lookup returns CDR1 SGHNT and CDR2 YYREEE (reference sequence). The CDR3 loop reads CASSLAGRMNTEAFF. The DNA for the CDR3 is TGTGCCAGCAGCTTGGCCGGAAGGATGAACACTGAAGCTTTCTTT.

V and J are TRBV6-5 and TRBJ2-7, with TRBD2 matching 8 bases. CDR1 MNHEY and CDR2 SVGAGI come from the germline V gene. The length of the CDR3 is 11 residues. J was trimmed by 3 bases and V by 11 bases; bases with no gene match: 3. CDR3 coding DNA: TGTGCCGCGGGGGGCCTCTACGAGCAGTACTTC. Protein product: CAAGGLYEQYF.

The chain recombines TRBV5-1 with TRBJ1-4, with D possibly TRBD1 on 6 matching bases. Between the trimmed V and J ends, which lost 4 bases and 0 bases, there was a span of 13 bases. This CDR3 comprises 16 residues. Looked up from germline, CDR1 is SGHRS and CDR2 is YFSETQ. This CDR3 reads CASSLGQGTTNEKLFF. For the CDR3, the DNA is TGCGCCAGCAGCCTAGGGCAGGGGACAACTAATGAAAAACTGTTTTTT.

The chain combines TRBV5-6 with TRBJ2-6, with a tentative D call TRBD1 (5 bases). Trimming stripped 6 bases from V and 1 base from J, with 14 bases between. The germline V gene has CDR1 SGHDT and CDR2 YYEEEE. The CDR3 has 16 residues. CDR3 amino acids: CASINWGSSGANVLTF. DNA for the CDR3: TGTGCCAGCATTAACTGGGGCTCATCTGGGGCCAACGTCCTGACTTTC.

This rearrangement joins TRBV9 to TRBJ2-1, with D perhaps matching TRBD1 or TRBD2 (5 bases each). The CDR3 is made up of 16 amino acids. Per the germline V gene, CDR1 is SGDLS and CDR2 is YYNGEE. V was clipped by 4 bases and J by 0 bases, with 14 bases between them. This CDR3 reads CASSKGPLSSYNEQFF. In nucleotides, the CDR3 is TGTGCCAGCAGCAAGGGACCGTTGAGCTCCTACAATGAGCAGTTCTTC.

V is TRBV18 and J is TRBJ2-5, with no clear D. CDR1 KGHSH and CDR2 LQKENI come from the germline V gene. V dropped 4 bases and J dropped 0 bases, with 6 bases sitting between them. This CDR3 contains 13 residues. CDR3 protein: CASSLTDQETQYF. CDR3 nucleotide sequence: TGTGCCAGCTCACTCACAGACCAAGAGACCCAGTACTTC.

This clone was recorded once. CDR3 nucleotides: TGTGCCAGCAGTTTATCCAACTACAATGAGCAGTTCTTC. It codes for CASSLSNYNEQFF. The V and J genes are TRBV27 and TRBJ2-1; D unresolved. Germline-derived CDR1 and CDR2 are MNHEY and SMNVEV (reference sequence). With 0 bases removed from V and 3 bases from J, the gap between germline ends came to 3 bases. This CDR3 has 13 amino acids.

This rearrangement joins TRBV7-2 to TRBJ2-5; 9 nucleotides agree with TRBD1. V was pared by 0 bases and J by 4 bases, with 3 bases of the junction left unmatched. CDR3 length equals 15 residues. The germline CDR1 and CDR2 sequences are SGHTA and FQGNSA. DNA of the CDR3: TGTGCCAGCAGCTTAGCGGGACAGGGCCCAGAGACCCAGTACTTC. This translates into CASSLAGQGPETQYF. The entire variable domain, with the rest obtained from reference TRBV7-2 and TRBJ2-5, is as follows: GAGVSQSPSNKVTEKGKDVELRCDPISGHTALYWYRQSLGQGLEFLIYFQGNSAPDKSGLPSDRFSAERTGGSVSTLTIQRTQQEDSAVYLCASSLAGQGPETQYFGPGTRLLVL.

The chain joins TRBV7-6 to TRBJ1-4; TRBD1 is a possible D gene (5 bases). V dropped 8 bases and J dropped 2 bases, with 9 bases sitting between them. CDR1 and CDR2 from the germline V gene are SGHVS and FNYEAQ. CDR3 length equals 13 residues. CDR3 in amino acids: CASSPGTNEKLFF. The CDR3 DNA reads TGTGCCAGCTCCCCAGGGACTAATGAAAAACTGTTTTTT. The full variable domain, with the rest looked up from reference TRBV7-6 and TRBJ1-4, is GAGVSQSPRYKVTKRGQDVALRCDPISGHVSLYWYRQALGQGPEFLTYFNYEAQQDKSGLPNDRFSAERPEGSISTLTIQRTEQRDSAMYRCASSPGTNEKLFFGSGTQLSVL.

The rearrangement uses TRBV7-9 and TRBJ2-5; TRBD2 aligns across 9 bases. J was trimmed by 4 bases and V by 8 bases; bases with no gene match: 5. The CDR3 covers 13 residues. Per the germline V gene, CDR1 is SEHNR and CDR2 is FQNEAQ (reference sequence). This CDR3 is CASRLLAGETQYF. In DNA form, the CDR3 reads TGTGCCAGCCGACTACTAGCGGGAGAGACCCAGTACTTC.

This clone was seen a single time. V is TRBV30 and J is TRBJ1-1, with 7 bases fitting TRBD1. Germline V gene sequence: CDR1 GTSNPN, CDR2 SVGIG (reference sequence). The CDR3 covers 13 residues. The J segment lost 1 base and the V segment lost 3 bases, leaving 2 bases of the junction unmatched. CDR3 residues: CAWRGGPNTEAFF. DNA of the CDR3: TGTGCCTGGAGAGGGGGCCCGAACACTGAAGCTTTCTTT. The full variable domain, in which reference TRBV30 and TRBJ1-1 provide the parts outside the CDR3, is SQTIHQWPATLVQPVGSPLSLECTVEGTSNPNLYWYRQAAGRGLQLLFYSVGIGQISSEVPQNLSASRPQDRQFILSSKKLLLSDSGFYLCAWRGGPNTEAFFGQGTRLTVV.

This chain joins TRBV7-2 and TRBJ2-5; no clear D. V was shortened by 1 base and J by 4 bases, with 10 bases between the two germline ends. CDR3 size: 14 residues. Germline CDR1 is SGHTA and CDR2 is FQGNSA. The CDR3: CASSLVGRSETQYF. The CDR3 DNA reads TGTGCCAGCAGCTTAGTGGGCCGGTCAGAGACCCAGTACTTC.

This chain connects TRBV5-1 to TRBJ2-7; no clear D gene. CDR1 is SGHRS and CDR2 is YFSETQ in the germline V gene. This CDR3 contains 14 residues. Trimming took 0 bases from V and 3 from J, leaving 10 bases between them. The chain's CDR3 is CASSLERTVYEQYF. DNA for the CDR3: TGCGCCAGCAGCTTGGAACGGACGGTCTACGAGCAGTACTTC.

The chain joins TRBV11-2 to TRBJ2-7, with TRBD2 as a possible D gene (6 bases). With 6 bases removed from V and 7 bases from J, the gap between germline ends came to 16 bases. The CDR3 consists of 13 residues. The V gene's germline CDR1 is SGHAT and CDR2 FQNNGV. CDR3 DNA: TGTGCCAGCAGAAGCGGTGGAGGGCGGGAGCAGTACTTC. Protein: CASRSGGGREQYF.